This T cell receptor (beta chain) was documented in a study of blood T cell repertoires in COVID-19. Libraries were prepared by immunoSEQ multiplex PCR; TCRdb keeps only in-frame clonotypes and omits some of them. This table holds a few hundred thousand clones, roughly 90% found once. Deletions cut 4 bases from V and 1 base from J, with 10 bases between. Per the germline V gene, CDR1 is LGHNA and CDR2 is YNFKEQ. This CDR3 spans 14 amino acids. The chain combines TRBV4-2 with TRBJ1-1, with D maybe TRBD1 (5 bases). The receptor's source is a woman aged 45-65 years with active or convalescent COVID-19. The sequenced sample consisted of peripheral blood. In DNA, the CDR3 is TGTGCCAGCAGCCCGCAGGGCGCGAACACTGAAGCTTTCTTT. This encodes CASSPQGANTEAFF.